This TCR beta chain was retrieved from a study of blood T cells in healthy people across ages. As concerns this clonotype: Antigen specificity is unknown.

Each sample used at least 6 million PBMCs. Whole-study results and caveats: Significant beta diversity loss was already apparent by age approximately 36, declining roughly linearly.

Per germline, CDR1 SGHKS and CDR2 YYEKEE (reference sequence). V lost 5 bases and J 1 base, leaving 16 bases between the germline ends. The CDR3 extends over 15 amino acids. With a J-beta primer mix and a sample-barcoded 5' primer, a second PCR ran about 6 to 11 cycles. Every single cDNA molecule received a tag from a template-switch adaptor with 12 random nucleotides. TCRdb itself ran the 5' RACE reads through MiXCR, one entry per CDR3 protein. In the table there are nearly 800,000 distinct CDR3 sequences, roughly 56% of which are singletons. This chain links TRBV5-5 with TRBJ2-7; D may correspond to TRBD1 or TRBD2 (5 bases each). The sequencing input was blood. The origin of this receptor is a man aged 40-49 years in good health. The CDR3 loop is CASSLFRDGSYEQYF. The CDR3 DNA is TGTGCCAGCAGTTTGTTTCGGGACGGATCCTACGAGCAGTACTTC.